This TCR beta chain was identified in a study of shared clonotypes between healthy human individuals. The overall study: Donors were a couple of women and a few men aged 18 to 49. Study outcomes and limitations: Larger richness was generally estimated for naive than memory subsets.

Clones were read by immunoSEQ multiplex PCR, and TCRdb kept only the in-frame ones, dropping some. The sample holds some 2,100,000 clones, around 93% seen once. With regard to this clone: Antigen specificity is unknown.

Cells designated naive CD8 were CD45RO-negative and were positively selected for CCR7, with terminally differentiated effector memory CD45RA+ cells excluded. The CDR3 spans 15 residues. Looked up from germline, CDR1 is SGHAT and CDR2 is FQNNGV. The sequenced sample was naive CD8+ T cells from PBMCs. This TCR came from a young man in good health. Some clones in this sample may be carry-over from other donors' samples. V and J are TRBV11-2 and TRBJ2-5, with TRBD1 identical over 8 bases. The end of the DNA fits TRBJ2-7 better, so the J call may be wrong. The CDR3, as DNA: TGTGCCAGCAGCTTGGGCAGGGGGCCAACCTACGAGCAGTACTTC. Translated: CASSLGRGPTYEQYF.